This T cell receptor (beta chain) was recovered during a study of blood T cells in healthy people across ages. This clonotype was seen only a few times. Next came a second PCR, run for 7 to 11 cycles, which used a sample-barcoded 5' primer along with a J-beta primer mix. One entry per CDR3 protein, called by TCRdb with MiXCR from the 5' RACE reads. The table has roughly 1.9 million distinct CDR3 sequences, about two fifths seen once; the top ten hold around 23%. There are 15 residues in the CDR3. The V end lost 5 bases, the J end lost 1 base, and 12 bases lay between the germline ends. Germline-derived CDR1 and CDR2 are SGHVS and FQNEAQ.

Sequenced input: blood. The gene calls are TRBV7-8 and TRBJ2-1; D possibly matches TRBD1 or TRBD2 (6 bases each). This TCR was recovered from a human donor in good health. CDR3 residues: CASSPGGISYNEQFF. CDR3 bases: TGTGCCAGCAGCCCCGGGGGCATTTCCTACAATGAGCAGTTCTTC.